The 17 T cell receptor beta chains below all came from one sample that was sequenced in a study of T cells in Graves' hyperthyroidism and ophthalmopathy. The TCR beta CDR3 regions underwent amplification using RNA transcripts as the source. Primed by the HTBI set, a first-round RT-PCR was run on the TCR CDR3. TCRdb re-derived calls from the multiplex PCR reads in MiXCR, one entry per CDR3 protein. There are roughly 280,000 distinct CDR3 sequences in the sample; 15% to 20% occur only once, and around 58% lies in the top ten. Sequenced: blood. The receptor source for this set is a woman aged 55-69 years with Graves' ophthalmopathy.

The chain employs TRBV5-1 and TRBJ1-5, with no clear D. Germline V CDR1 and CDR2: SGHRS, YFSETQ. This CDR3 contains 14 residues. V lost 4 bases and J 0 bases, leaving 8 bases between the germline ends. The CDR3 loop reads CASSPGPSNQPQHF. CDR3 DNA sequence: TGCGCCAGCAGCCCGGGCCCTAGCAATCAGCCCCAGCATTTT.

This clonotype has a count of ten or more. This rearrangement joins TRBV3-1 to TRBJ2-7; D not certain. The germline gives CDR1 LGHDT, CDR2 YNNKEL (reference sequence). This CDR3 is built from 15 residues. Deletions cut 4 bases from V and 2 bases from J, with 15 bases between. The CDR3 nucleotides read TGTGCCAGCAGCCCAAGTGGCATATGGGCCTACGAGCAGTACTTC. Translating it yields CASSPSGIWAYEQYF.

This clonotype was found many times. CDR3 DNA sequence: TGTGCCAGCAGCACTGGACAGGGGTCCCACGAGCAGTACTTC. Its translation is CASSTGQGSHEQYF. The rearrangement links TRBV7-8 to TRBJ2-7, with 9 bases matching TRBD1. V lost 5 bases to trimming and J lost 5 bases; unmatched junction nucleotides: 7. The V gene's germline CDR1 is SGHVS and CDR2 FQNEAQ. This CDR3 contains 14 residues.

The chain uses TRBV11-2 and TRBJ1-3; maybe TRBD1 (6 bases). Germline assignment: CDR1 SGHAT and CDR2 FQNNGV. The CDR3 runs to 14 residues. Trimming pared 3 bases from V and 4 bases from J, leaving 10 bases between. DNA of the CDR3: TGTGCCAGCAGCTTCCTCACAGGGGGAAACACCATATATTTT. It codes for CASSFLTGGNTIYF.

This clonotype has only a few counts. The chain's CDR3 is CASSLDSPNTGELFF. CDR3 coding DNA: TGTGCCAGCAGTTTGGACTCGCCGAACACCGGGGAGCTGTTTTTT. The chain links TRBV12-3 or TRBV12-4 to TRBJ2-2; tentative D call: TRBD2 (5 bases). The CDR3 runs to 15 residues. The germline V and J ends were trimmed by 3 bases and 0 bases, with 8 bases remaining between them.

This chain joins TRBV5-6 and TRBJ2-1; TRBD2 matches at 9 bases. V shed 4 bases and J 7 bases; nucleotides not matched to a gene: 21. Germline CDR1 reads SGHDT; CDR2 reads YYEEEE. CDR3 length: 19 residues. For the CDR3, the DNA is TGTGCCAGCAGCCAACTCCATCGGGCTAGCGGGAATCGGGGTAATGAGCAGTTCTTC. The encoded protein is CASSQLHRASGNRGNEQFF.

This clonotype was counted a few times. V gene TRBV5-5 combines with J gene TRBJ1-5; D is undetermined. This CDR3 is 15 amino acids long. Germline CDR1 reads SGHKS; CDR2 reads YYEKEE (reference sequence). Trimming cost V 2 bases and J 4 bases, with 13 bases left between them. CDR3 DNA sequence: TGTGCCAGCAGCTTTGCCCACCGCCTTAATCAGCCCCAGCATTTT. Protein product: CASSFAHRLNQPQHF.

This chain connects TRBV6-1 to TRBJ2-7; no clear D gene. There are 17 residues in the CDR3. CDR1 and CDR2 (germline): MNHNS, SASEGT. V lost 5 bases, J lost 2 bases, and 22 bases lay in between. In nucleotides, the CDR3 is TGTGCCAGCAGTATACGATCGGGCCACTCAATTCCCTACGAGCAGTACTTC. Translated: CASSIRSGHSIPYEQYF.

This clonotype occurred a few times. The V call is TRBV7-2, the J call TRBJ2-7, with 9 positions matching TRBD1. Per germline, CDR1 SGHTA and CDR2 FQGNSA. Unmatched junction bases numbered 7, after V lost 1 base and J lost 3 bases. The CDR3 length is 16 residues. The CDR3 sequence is CASSLGGQGLGYEQYF. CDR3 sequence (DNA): TGTGCCAGCAGCTTAGGGGGACAGGGCTTGGGCTACGAGCAGTACTTC.

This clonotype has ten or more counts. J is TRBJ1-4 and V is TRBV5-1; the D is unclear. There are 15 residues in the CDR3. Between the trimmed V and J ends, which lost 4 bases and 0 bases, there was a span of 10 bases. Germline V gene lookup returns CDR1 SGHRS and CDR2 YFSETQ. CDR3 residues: CASSLSGTTNEKLFF. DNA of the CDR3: TGCGCCAGCAGCCTCTCGGGGACAACTAATGAAAAACTGTTTTTT.

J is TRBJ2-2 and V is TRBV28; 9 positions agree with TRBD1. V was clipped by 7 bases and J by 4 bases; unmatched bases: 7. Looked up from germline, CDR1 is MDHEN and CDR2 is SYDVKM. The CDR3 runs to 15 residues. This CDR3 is CASTLGTGSTGELFF. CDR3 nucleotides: TGTGCCAGCACGCTTGGGACAGGGTCCACCGGGGAGCTGTTTTTT.

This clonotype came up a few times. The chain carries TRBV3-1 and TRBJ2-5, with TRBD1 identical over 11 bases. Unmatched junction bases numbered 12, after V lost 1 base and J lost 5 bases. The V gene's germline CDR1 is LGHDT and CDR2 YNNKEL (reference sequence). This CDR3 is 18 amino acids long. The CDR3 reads CASSQGRDRGILRETQYF. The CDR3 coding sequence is TGTGCCAGCAGCCAAGGGCGGGACAGGGGGATCTTGAGGGAGACCCAGTACTTC.

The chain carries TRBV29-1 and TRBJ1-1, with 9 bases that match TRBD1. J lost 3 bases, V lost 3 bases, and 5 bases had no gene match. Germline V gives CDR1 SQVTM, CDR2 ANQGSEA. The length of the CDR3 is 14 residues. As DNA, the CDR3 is TGCAGCGTTGACTTCGGACAGGGGTACACTGAAGCTTTCTTT. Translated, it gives CSVDFGQGYTEAFF.

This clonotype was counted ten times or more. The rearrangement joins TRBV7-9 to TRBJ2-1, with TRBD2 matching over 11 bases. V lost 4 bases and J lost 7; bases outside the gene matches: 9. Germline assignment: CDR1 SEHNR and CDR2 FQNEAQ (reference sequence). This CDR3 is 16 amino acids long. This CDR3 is CASSYSGTSGGNEQFF. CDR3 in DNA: TGTGCCAGCAGCTACTCCGGGACTAGCGGTGGGAATGAGCAGTTCTTC. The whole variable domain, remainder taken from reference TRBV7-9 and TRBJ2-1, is DTGVSQNPRHKITKRGQNVTFRCDPISEHNRLYWYRQTLGQGPEFLTYFQNEAQLEKSRLLSDRFSAERPKGSFSTLEIQRTEQGDSAMYLCASSYSGTSGGNEQFFGPGTRLTVL.

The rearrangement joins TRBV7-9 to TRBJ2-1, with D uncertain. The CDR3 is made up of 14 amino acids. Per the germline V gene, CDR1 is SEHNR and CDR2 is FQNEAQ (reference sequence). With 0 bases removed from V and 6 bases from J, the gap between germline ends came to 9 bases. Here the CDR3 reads CASSLASAVNEQFF. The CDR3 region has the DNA TGTGCCAGCAGCTTAGCGTCGGCGGTCAATGAGCAGTTCTTC.

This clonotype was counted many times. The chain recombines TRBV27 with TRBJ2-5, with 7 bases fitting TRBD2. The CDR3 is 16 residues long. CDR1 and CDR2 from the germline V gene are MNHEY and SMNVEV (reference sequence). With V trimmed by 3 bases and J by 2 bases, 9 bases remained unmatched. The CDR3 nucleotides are TGTGCCAGCAGTTTCGGGTATGGGAGGGAGCAAGAGACCCAGTACTTC. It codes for CASSFGYGREQETQYF.

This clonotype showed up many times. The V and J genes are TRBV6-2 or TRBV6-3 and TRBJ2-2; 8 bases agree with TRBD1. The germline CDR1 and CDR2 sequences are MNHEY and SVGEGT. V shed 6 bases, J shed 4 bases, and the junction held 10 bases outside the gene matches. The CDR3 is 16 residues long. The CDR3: CASSPPRQGTTGELFF. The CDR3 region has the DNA TGTGCCAGCAGCCCGCCCCGACAGGGGACCACCGGGGAGCTGTTTTTT.